Given below is one TCR beta chain in context. The antigen it recognizes is unknown. This specimen comes from a study of T cells expressing NK-cell markers (dated by TCRdb to the early 2020s). Study-wide context: Eight or nine donors provided sorted CD3+CD56+NKG2C+, CD3+CD56+NKG2C- and CD3+CD56-NKG2C+ T-cell subsets, whose TCR beta-chain repertoires were profiled. Among the eight sequenced donors, only one was HCMV-seronegative, while the other seven were HCMV-seropositive. The eight sequenced donors were randomly selected healthy volunteers, three men and five women. Sequencing of the libraries produced 2 x 150 bp reads on Illumina HiSeq 2000/2500, MiSeq or NextSeq.

Sequencing was performed on an Illumina HiSeq 2000. 5'RACE template switching, by which a universal primer site and unique molecular identifiers were added, was used to make TCR beta cDNA libraries. cDNA synthesis was primed from the TCR beta constant segment and was followed by two successive PCR amplification steps. On the study's bioinformatics: MIGEC was used to demultiplex reads and group the reads by UMI, and MiTCR was used to assemble and quantify clonotypes. Only TCR cDNA sequences supported by at least two reads were kept to exclude erroneous sequences. The tcR package was used for downstream repertoire analysis, with clonotypes matched between fractions based on CDR3 nucleotide sequence plus V segment. VDJmatch was used to annotate antigen specificity against VDJdb, with one amino acid substitution in CDR3 allowed. With the reads reprocessed by TCRdb, a single entry stands for each CDR3 protein sequence and no DNA is reported. TCRdb's processing, not the authors', yielded these V and J calls. The table of this sample itemizes almost 450,000 distinct CDR3 sequences. Jointly, the top ten make up 7.3% of the sample.

On the study overall, not on this receptor specifically: Whether the expanded NKG2C-expressing T cell clones were specific for HCMV antigens remained unclear. Those dominant clonotypes were again the most abundant among CD3+CD56-NKG2C+ cells in a handful of donors, at about 25-65%. In roughly 6 donors, the dominant CD3+CD56+NKG2C+ clonotypes ranked among the top 10 CD8+ clonotypes, making up roughly 1.0-8% of CD8+ T cells.

CDR1 is given as SGHTA and CDR2 as FQGNSA, both from the germline V gene. There are 15 amino acids in the CDR3, from cysteine to phenylalanine inclusive. No DNA appears here. HCMV serostatus was determined by detecting HCMV-specific IgG in serum with a commercial ELISA kit. Ficoll density gradient centrifugation was used to isolate peripheral blood mononuclear cells from blood. Recombination joined TRBV7-2 with TRBJ2-1; the D gene TCRdb calls, TRBD1, cannot be checked with no DNA. The receptor's source is a woman between 18 and 70 years old in good health. The sample taken for sequencing was blood T cells: a sorted CD56 or NKG2C T cell subset, CD4+ or CD8+ T cells, or bulk PBMC T cells (not recorded which). The CDR3 amino acid sequence is: CASSGIRVRYNEQFF.